The TCR beta chain described here comes from a study of blood T cell repertoires in COVID-19. V lost 3 bases to trimming and J lost 8 bases, with 19 bases between them. Per the germline V gene, CDR1 is MDHEN and CDR2 is SYDVKM. CDR3 length: 15 amino acids. Produced via immunoSEQ multiplex PCR; TCRdb's table is partial and in-frame only. The profile shows 200,000 or so clones, over 80% of them singletons. The TCR comes from a woman between 40 and 55 years old with acute or convalescent COVID-19. This sequence joins TRBV28 and TRBJ1-2; D gene unclear. The sequenced sample consisted of peripheral blood. The CDR3 loop reads CASSFHQAPYVGYTF. CDR3 nucleotides: TGTGCCAGCAGTTTTCACCAGGCGCCCTATGTCGGCTACACCTTC.